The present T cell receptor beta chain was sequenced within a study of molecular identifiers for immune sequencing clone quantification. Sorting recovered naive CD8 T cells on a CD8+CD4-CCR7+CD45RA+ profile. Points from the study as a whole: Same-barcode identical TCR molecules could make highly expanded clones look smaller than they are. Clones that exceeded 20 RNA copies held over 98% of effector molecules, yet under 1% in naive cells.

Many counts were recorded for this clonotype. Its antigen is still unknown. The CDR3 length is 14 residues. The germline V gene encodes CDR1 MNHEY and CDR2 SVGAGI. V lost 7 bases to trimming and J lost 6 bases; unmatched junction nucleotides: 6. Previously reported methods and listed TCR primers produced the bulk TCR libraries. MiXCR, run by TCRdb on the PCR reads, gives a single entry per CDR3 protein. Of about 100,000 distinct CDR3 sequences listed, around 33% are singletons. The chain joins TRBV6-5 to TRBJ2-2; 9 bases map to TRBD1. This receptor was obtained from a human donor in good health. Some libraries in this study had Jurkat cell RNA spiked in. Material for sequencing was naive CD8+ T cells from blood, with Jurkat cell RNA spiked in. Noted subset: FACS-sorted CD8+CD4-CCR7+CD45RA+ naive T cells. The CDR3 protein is CASNVDRGAGELFF. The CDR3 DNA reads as TGTGCCAGCAATGTTGACAGGGGGGCCGGGGAGCTGTTTTTT.